This T cell receptor (beta chain) was documented in a study of cytomegalovirus exposure and HLA in healthy donors. CDR1 and CDR2 (germline): SGDLS, YYNGEE. J lost 6 bases, V lost 4 bases, and 14 bases had no gene match. The CDR3 runs 16 residues. PCR involved 60 Vbeta and 13 Jbeta primers. Sequencing was performed with immunoSEQ multiplex PCR; in TCRdb, only in-frame clones are kept and a portion is missing. The repertoire table contains under 200,000 clones. This TCR derives from a man aged 30-40 years in good health and CMV-seronegative. Sequencing input: PBMCs. The chain has TRBV9 and TRBJ2-3; 7 bases align to TRBD2. The DNA for the CDR3 is TGTGCCAGCAGCATGTCGGGGGGTCTCGTGCTCGATACGCAGTATTTT. This gives the protein CASSMSGGLVLDTQYF.